Listed below are T cell receptor beta chains from one sample, sequenced in a study of T cells after yellow fever vaccination. TCRdb reprocessed the 5' RACE reads via MiXCR and lists one record per CDR3 protein. The profile shows some 400,000 distinct CDR3 sequences, 6.2% of them singletons. The input for sequencing was PBMCs, taken 5 days after the yellow fever booster vaccination. These receptors came from a man under 40 who received the YFV17D yellow fever vaccine. Each CDR3 is given with its conserved first and last residue. A D gene is named only where the DNA matches it firmly. A row's size may be missing; if present it is once, few, many or a size class.

TRBV24-1	TRBJ1-1	few	TRBD1	CATSDLTGGSTEAFF	TGTGCCACCAGTGACTTGACAGGGGGAAGCACTGAAGCTTTCTTT
TRBV5-6	TRBJ2-2	many	NA	CASSPSKAGSNTGELFF	TGTGCCAGCAGCCCGTCTAAAGCCGGCTCTAACACCGGGGAGCTGTTTTTT
TRBV10-3	TRBJ2-5	few	NA	CAISEFQRETQYF	TGTGCCATCAGTGAATTCCAGAGGGAGACCCAGTACTTC
TRBV6-1	TRBJ2-6	few	NA	CASSKDRSGANVLTF	TGTGCCAGCAGTAAAGACCGCTCTGGGGCCAACGTCCTGACTTTC
TRBV5-1	TRBJ2-1	few	NA	CASSVSGFVSYNEQFF	TGCGCCAGCAGCGTTAGTGGGTTTGTTTCCTACAATGAGCAGTTCTTC
TRBV7-2	TRBJ2-1	NA	NA	CASSLAKGRDEQFF	TGTGCCAGCAGCTTGGCCAAGGGTAGGGATGAGCAGTTCTTC
TRBV21-1	TRBJ1-1	few	NA	CASSKVGTEAFF	TGTGCCAGCAGCAAAGTTGGCACTGAAGCTTTCTTT
TRBV12-3/TRBV12-4	TRBJ2-1	many	TRBD2	CASPWGTSHNNEQFF	TGTGCCAGCCCTTGGGGGACTAGTCACAACAATGAGCAGTTCTTC
TRBV19	TRBJ2-7	many	TRBD2	CASSRGLATYEQYF	TGTGCCAGTAGTCGGGGACTAGCGACATACGAGCAGTACTTC
TRBV6-2/TRBV6-3	TRBJ2-5	many	NA	CASSSPGALETQYF	TGTGCCAGCAGTTCACCGGGAGCGTTGGAGACCCAGTACTTC
TRBV29-1	TRBJ2-1	NA	TRBD1	CSARDRANEQFF	TGCAGCGCCAGGGACAGGGCTAATGAGCAGTTCTTC
TRBV11-2	TRBJ1-1	few	TRBD1	CASTLDRGTEAFF	TGTGCCAGCACCCTTGACAGGGGCACTGAAGCTTTCTTT
TRBV27	TRBJ2-1	few	TRBD2	CASSNNPPLADSYNEQFF	TGTGCCAGCAGTAACAACCCCCCACTAGCGGATTCCTACAATGAGCAGTTCTTC
TRBV19	TRBJ1-6	NA	NA	CASTGPNSPLHF	TGTGCCAGTACAGGGCCCAATTCACCCCTCCACTTT
TRBV7-9	TRBJ2-7	few	TRBD1	CASSLTGQEAQYF	TGTGCCAGCAGCTTGACGGGACAGGAAGCTCAGTACTTC
TRBV7-2	TRBJ2-7	few	TRBD1	CASSSSPGQGNGEQYF	TGTGCCAGCAGCTCGTCGCCGGGACAGGGAAATGGGGAGCAGTACTTC
TRBV14	TRBJ2-1	few	NA	CASSQDVRGNEQFF	TGTGCCAGCAGCCAAGATGTCAGGGGAAATGAGCAGTTCTTC
TRBV4-3	TRBJ1-3	NA	NA	CASSQAAPGNTIYF	TGCGCCAGCAGCCAAGCGGCGCCTGGAAACACCATATATTTT
TRBV7-2	TRBJ2-3	few	TRBD2	CASSLGGGATDTQYF	TGTGCCAGCAGCTTGGGGGGGGGAGCCACAGATACGCAGTATTTT
TRBV4-3	TRBJ2-3	few	TRBD1	CASSPRTGDFTDTQYF	TGCGCCAGCAGCCCGCGGACAGGGGACTTTACAGATACGCAGTATTTT
TRBV12-3/TRBV12-4	TRBJ1-2	NA	NA	CASSLFPGTDYGYTF	TGTGCCAGCAGTCTCTTCCCCGGGACGGACTATGGCTACACCTTC
TRBV14	TRBJ2-5	many	NA	CASSQPAEETQYF	TGTGCCAGCAGCCAGCCAGCCGAAGAGACCCAGTACTTC
TRBV5-1	TRBJ2-5	NA	TRBD2	CASSLVGGTTPETQYF	TGCGCCAGCAGCTTGGTTGGCGGGACTACCCCGGAGACCCAGTACTTC
TRBV27	TRBJ2-1	NA	NA	CASSFYPASEQFF	TGTGCCAGCAGTTTTTATCCTGCGAGTGAGCAGTTCTTC
TRBV21-1	TRBJ2-5	many	NA	CASSKVGLAGEGETQYF	TGTGCCAGCAGCAAAGTGGGCCTAGCGGGAGAAGGGGAGACCCAGTACTTC
TRBV7-2	TRBJ2-5	NA	NA	CASSFPGSVIYQETQYF	TGTGCCAGCAGCTTTCCGGGGAGCGTAATCTACCAAGAGACCCAGTACTTC
TRBV5-1	TRBJ2-1	few	TRBD1	CASSLVQGAYEQFF	TGCGCCAGCAGCTTGGTTCAGGGGGCATATGAGCAGTTCTTC
TRBV20-1	TRBJ2-2	many	TRBD1	CSARRDRNTGELFF	TGCAGTGCTAGAAGGGACAGGAACACCGGGGAGCTGTTTTTT
TRBV5-1	TRBJ2-7	many	TRBD1	CASSPTRTGVYEQYF	TGCGCCAGCAGCCCAACCCGGACAGGGGTCTACGAGCAGTACTTC
TRBV20-1	TRBJ2-1	many	NA	CSAKGPSYNEQFF	TGCAGTGCTAAAGGGCCCTCGTACAATGAGCAGTTCTTC
TRBV5-4	TRBJ2-5	NA	NA	CATHTYQETQYF	TGTGCCACCCACACGTATCAAGAGACCCAGTACTTC
TRBV12-5	TRBJ1-1	NA	NA	CASGLDRSSPEAFF	TGTGCTAGTGGCCTCGACAGGAGCTCTCCTGAAGCTTTCTTT
TRBV4-3	TRBJ2-3	many	TRBD1	CASSQRTGVGDTQYF	TGCGCCAGCAGCCAAAGGACAGGGGTGGGGGATACGCAGTATTTT
TRBV6-2/TRBV6-3	TRBJ2-7	NA	NA	CASSYGLRYEQYF	TGTGCCAGCAGTTACGGACTGCGCTACGAGCAGTACTTC
TRBV12-3/TRBV12-4	TRBJ1-5	few	TRBD1	CASSGTGGFSNQPQHF	TGTGCCAGCAGCGGGACAGGGGGCTTCAGCAATCAGCCCCAGCATTTT
TRBV28	TRBJ1-1	NA	NA	CASSLGEGRAFF	TGTGCCAGCAGTTTGGGGGAGGGACGAGCTTTCTTT
TRBV3-1	TRBJ1-1	NA	NA	CASSRSFNGVLNTEAFF	TGTGCCTCCTCCCGGTCCTTCAACGGGGTTTTGAACACTGAAGCTTTCTTT
TRBV4-2	TRBJ2-5	NA	TRBD2	CASSPPPGTSGGVAETQYF	TGTGCCAGCAGCCCCCCACCCGGGACTAGCGGAGGGGTTGCGGAGACCCAGTACTTC
TRBV5-1	TRBJ2-5	NA	NA	CASSFEAQETQYF	TGCGCCAGCAGCTTTGAGGCCCAAGAGACCCAGTACTTC
TRBV20-1	TRBJ2-4	many	NA	CSARASLETSRNIQYF	TGCAGTGCTAGAGCCTCCCTGGAGACCAGCAGAAACATTCAGTACTTC
TRBV12-3/TRBV12-4	TRBJ2-1	many	TRBD2	CASSPLTSGNQGEQFF	TGTGCCAGCAGTCCGCTGACTAGCGGGAATCAGGGTGAGCAGTTCTTC
TRBV7-9	TRBJ2-3	NA	NA	CASSGGLRDTQYF	TGTGCCAGCAGCGGGGGGCTCAGAGATACGCAGTATTTT
TRBV7-2	TRBJ2-3	few	NA	CASSLGRSGSVDTQYF	TGTGCCAGCAGCTTAGGTCGGTCTGGGTCAGTGGATACGCAGTATTTT
TRBV20-1	TRBJ2-4	many	NA	CSASGPAKNIQYF	TGCAGTGCTAGCGGTCCAGCCAAAAACATTCAGTACTTC
TRBV5-1	TRBJ1-2	few	NA	CASSLVSAEDGYTF	TGCGCCAGCAGCTTGGTCTCGGCAGAAGATGGCTACACCTTC
TRBV5-5	TRBJ2-1	many	NA	CASSLAEGGRSYNEQFF	TGTGCCAGCAGCTTGGCCGAAGGGGGAAGGAGCTACAATGAGCAGTTCTTC
TRBV29-1	TRBJ1-2	NA	NA	CSVVQGDYTF	TGCAGCGTTGTGCAGGGCGACTACACCTTC
TRBV20-1	TRBJ2-7	NA	NA	CSARDWSGSYEQYF	TGCAGTGCTAGAGATTGGTCGGGATCCTACGAGCAGTACTTC
TRBV30	TRBJ2-1	many	NA	CAWIHSAGNSNEQFF	TGTGCCTGGATCCACTCGGCGGGGAATAGCAATGAGCAGTTCTTC
TRBV5-1	TRBJ2-2	NA	NA	CASSLSPYRESTGELFF	TGCGCCAGCAGCTTGTCGCCCTACCGGGAGTCCACCGGGGAGCTGTTTTTT
TRBV29-1	TRBJ1-1	many	NA	CSVIMQSRGTEAFF	TGCAGCGTTATCATGCAGTCCAGGGGCACTGAAGCTTTCTTT
TRBV20-1	TRBJ1-4	NA	NA	CSAPQGRRNEKLFF	TGCAGTGCGCCTCAGGGACGACGGAATGAAAAACTGTTTTTT
TRBV5-1	TRBJ2-7	NA	TRBD2	CASSSSGLAAGYEQYF	TGCGCCAGCAGTTCATCGGGACTAGCGGCGGGCTACGAGCAGTACTTC
TRBV7-2	TRBJ2-5	few	NA	CASTLLGSGSGETQYF	TGTGCCAGCACCCTTCTCGGGTCGGGATCGGGAGAGACCCAGTACTTC
TRBV10-3	TRBJ2-3	few	NA	CAITGPPGDTQYF	TGTGCCATCACCGGACCGCCAGGGGATACGCAGTATTTT
TRBV20-1	TRBJ2-7	few	NA	CSARDLGSYEQYF	TGCAGTGCTAGAGACCTAGGCTCCTACGAGCAGTACTTC
TRBV10-3	TRBJ2-3	many	TRBD1	CAVKQGGIDTQYF	TGTGCCGTAAAACAGGGGGGAATAGATACGCAGTATTTT
TRBV5-1	TRBJ2-5	many	NA	CASSLRQETQYF	TGTGCCAGCAGTCTCCGGCAAGAGACCCAGTACTTC
TRBV7-6	TRBJ2-5	few	NA	CASSRRRGWETQYF	TGTGCCAGCAGCCGACGTCGGGGGTGGGAGACCCAGTACTTC
TRBV4-2	TRBJ2-6	few	TRBD2	CASSPRGGSSSGANVLTF	TGTGCCAGCAGCCCCCGCGGGGGATCCTCCTCTGGGGCCAACGTCCTGACTTTC